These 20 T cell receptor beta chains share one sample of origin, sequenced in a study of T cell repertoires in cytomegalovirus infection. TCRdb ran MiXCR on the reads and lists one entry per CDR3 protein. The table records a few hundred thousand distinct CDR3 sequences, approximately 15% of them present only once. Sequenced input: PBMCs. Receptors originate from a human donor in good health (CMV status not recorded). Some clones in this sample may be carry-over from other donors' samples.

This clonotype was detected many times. CDR3 loop: CATTGTGESPLHF. CDR3 sequence (DNA): TGCGCCACCACCGGGACAGGGGAATCACCCCTCCACTTT. The rearrangement joins TRBV4-1 to TRBJ1-6, with 10 bases fitting TRBD1. The CDR3 is made up of 13 amino acids. The junction had 7 bases not matched to a gene; V was cut back by 10 bases and J by 10 bases. Germline V gene sequence: CDR1 MGHRA, CDR2 YSYEKL.

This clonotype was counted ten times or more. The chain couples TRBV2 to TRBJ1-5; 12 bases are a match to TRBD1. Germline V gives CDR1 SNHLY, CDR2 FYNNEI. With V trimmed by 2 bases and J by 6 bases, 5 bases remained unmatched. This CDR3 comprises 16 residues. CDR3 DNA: TGTGCCAGCAGTGAATATCGGGACAGGGGGCGTCAGCCCCAGCATTTT. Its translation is CASSEYRDRGRQPQHF.

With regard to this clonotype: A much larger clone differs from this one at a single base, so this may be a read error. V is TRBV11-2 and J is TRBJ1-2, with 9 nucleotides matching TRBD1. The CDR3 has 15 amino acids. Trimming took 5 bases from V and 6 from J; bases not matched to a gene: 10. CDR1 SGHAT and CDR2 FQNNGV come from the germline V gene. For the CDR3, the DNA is TGTGCCAGCAGCGCAGTGGGGACAGGGTTCGATGGCTACACCTTC. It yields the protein CASSAVGTGFDGYTF. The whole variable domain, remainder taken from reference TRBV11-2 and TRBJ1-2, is EAGVAQSPRYKIIEKRQSVAFWCNPISGHATLYWYQQILGQGPKLLIQFQNNGVVDDSQLPKDRFSAERLKGVDSTLKIQPAKLEDSAVYLCASSAVGTGFDGYTFGSGTRLTVV.

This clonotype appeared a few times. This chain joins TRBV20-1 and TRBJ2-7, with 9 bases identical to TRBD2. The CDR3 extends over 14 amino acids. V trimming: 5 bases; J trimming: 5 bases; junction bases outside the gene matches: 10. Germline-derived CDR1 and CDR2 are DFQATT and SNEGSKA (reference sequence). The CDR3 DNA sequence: TGCAGTGCTCGACTTAGCGGGAGTAATGACGAGCAGTACTTC. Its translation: CSARLSGSNDEQYF.

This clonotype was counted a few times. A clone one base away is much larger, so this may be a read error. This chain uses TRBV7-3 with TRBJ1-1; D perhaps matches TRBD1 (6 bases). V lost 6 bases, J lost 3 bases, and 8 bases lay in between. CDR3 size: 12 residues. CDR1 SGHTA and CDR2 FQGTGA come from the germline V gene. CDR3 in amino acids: CASRRQDTEAFF. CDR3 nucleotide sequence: TGTGCCAGCAGGAGACAGGACACTGAAGCTTTCTTT.

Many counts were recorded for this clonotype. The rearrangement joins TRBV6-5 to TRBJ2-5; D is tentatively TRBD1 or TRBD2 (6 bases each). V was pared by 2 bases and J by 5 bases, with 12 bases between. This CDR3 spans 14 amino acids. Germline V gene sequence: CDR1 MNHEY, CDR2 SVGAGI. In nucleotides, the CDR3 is TGTGCCAGCAGTTACCGGGGGCTTGATGAGACCCAGTACTTC. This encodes CASSYRGLDETQYF.

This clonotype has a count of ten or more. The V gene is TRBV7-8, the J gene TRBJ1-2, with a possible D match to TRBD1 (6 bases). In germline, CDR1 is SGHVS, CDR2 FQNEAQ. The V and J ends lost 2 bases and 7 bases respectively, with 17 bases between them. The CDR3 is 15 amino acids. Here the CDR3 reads CASSLPAGDQRGYTF. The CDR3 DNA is TGTGCCAGCAGCTTACCCGCAGGGGATCAACGTGGCTACACCTTC.

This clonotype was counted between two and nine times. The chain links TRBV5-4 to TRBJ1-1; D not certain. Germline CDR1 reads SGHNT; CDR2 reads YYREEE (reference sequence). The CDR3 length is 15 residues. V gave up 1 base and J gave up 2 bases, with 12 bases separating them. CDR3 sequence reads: CASSLRGDGNTEAFF. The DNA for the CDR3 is TGTGCCAGCAGCTTGCGGGGAGACGGTAACACTGAAGCTTTCTTT.

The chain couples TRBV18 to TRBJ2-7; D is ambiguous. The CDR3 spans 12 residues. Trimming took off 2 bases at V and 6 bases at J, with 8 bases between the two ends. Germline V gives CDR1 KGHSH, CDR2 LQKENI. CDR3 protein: CASSPRGPEQYF. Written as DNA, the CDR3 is TGTGCCAGCTCACCAAGAGGCCCCGAGCAGTACTTC.

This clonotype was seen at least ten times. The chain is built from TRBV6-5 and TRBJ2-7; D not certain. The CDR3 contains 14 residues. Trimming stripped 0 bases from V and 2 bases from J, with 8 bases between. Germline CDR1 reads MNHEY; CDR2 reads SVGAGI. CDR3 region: CASSYSRTTYEQYF. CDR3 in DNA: TGTGCCAGCAGTTACTCGAGGACGACCTACGAGCAGTACTTC.

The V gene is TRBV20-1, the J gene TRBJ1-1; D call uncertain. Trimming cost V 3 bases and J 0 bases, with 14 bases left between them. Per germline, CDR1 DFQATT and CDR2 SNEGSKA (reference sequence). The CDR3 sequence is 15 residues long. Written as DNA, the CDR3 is TGCAGTGCTAGCCCACGGTGGGAGATGAACACTGAAGCTTTCTTT. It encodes CSASPRWEMNTEAFF.

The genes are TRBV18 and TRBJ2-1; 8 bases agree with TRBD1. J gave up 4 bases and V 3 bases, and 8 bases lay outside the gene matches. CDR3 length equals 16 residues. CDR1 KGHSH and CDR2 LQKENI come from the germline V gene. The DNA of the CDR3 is TGTGCCAGCTCACCCCGGGACAGGACGTCTTACAATGAGCAGTTCTTC. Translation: CASSPRDRTSYNEQFF.

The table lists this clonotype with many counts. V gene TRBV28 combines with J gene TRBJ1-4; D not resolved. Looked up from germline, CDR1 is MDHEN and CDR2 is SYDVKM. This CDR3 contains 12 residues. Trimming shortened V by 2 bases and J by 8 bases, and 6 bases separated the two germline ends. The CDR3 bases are TGTGCCAGCAGTTTAGGAGGAGAAAAACTGTTTTTT. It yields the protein CASSLGGEKLFF. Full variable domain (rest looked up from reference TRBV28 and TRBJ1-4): DVKVTQSSRYLVKRTGEKVFLECVQDMDHENMFWYRQDPGLGLRLIYFSYDVKMKEKGDIPEGYSVSREKKERFSLILESASTNQTSMYLCASSLGGEKLFFGSGTQLSVL.

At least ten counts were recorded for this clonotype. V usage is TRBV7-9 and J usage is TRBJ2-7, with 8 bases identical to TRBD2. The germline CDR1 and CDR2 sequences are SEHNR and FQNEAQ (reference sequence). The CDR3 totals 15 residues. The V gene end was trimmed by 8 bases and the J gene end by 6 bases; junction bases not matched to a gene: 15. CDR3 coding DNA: TGTGCCAGCGGCCCGCCGAGGAGCGGGAGTGTCGAGCAGTACTTC. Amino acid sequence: CASGPPRSGSVEQYF.

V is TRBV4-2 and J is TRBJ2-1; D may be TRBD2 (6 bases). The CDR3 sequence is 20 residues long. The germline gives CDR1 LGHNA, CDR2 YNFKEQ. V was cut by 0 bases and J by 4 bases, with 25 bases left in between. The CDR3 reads CASSQDLGNERLDVYNEQFF. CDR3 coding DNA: TGTGCCAGCAGCCAAGATCTCGGGAACGAAAGACTAGACGTATACAATGAGCAGTTCTTC.

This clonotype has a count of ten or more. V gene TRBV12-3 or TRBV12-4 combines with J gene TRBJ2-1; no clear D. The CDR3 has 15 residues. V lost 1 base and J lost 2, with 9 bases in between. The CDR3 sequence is CASSLGQQTYNEQFF. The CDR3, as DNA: TGTGCCAGCAGTTTAGGCCAACAGACCTACAATGAGCAGTTCTTC.

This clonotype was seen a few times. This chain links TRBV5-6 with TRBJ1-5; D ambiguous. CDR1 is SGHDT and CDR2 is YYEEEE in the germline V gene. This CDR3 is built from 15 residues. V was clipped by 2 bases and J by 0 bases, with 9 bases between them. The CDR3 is CASSLQPYSNQPQHF. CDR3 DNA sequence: TGTGCCAGCAGCTTACAGCCTTATAGCAATCAGCCCCAGCATTTT. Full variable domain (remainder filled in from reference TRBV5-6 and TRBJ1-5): DAGVTQSPTHLIKTRGQQVTLRCSPKSGHDTVSWYQQALGQGPQFIFQYYEEEERQRGNFPDRFSGHQFPNYSSELNVNALLLGDSALYLCASSLQPYSNQPQHFGDGTRLSIL.

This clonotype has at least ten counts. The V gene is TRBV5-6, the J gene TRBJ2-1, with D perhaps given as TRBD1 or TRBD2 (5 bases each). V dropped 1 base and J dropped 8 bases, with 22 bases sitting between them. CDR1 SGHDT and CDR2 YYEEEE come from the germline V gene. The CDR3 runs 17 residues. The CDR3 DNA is TGTGCCAGCAGCTTGTTTGGGACCCAAGGGGCCTGGGATGAGCAGTTCTTC. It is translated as CASSLFGTQGAWDEQFF.

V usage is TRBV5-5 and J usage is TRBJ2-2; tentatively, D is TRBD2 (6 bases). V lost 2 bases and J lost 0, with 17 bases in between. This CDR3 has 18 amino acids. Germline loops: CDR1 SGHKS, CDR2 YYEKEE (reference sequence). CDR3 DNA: TGTGCCAGCAGCTTCGGATCGTTTGGGGGGTCGAACACCGGGGAGCTGTTTTTT. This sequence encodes CASSFGSFGGSNTGELFF. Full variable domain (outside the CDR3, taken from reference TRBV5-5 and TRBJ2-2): DAGVTQSPTHLIKTRGQQVTLRCSPISGHKSVSWYQQVLGQGPQFIFQYYEKEERGRGNFPDRFSARQFPNYSSELNVNALLLGDSALYLCASSFGSFGGSNTGELFFGEGSRLTVL.

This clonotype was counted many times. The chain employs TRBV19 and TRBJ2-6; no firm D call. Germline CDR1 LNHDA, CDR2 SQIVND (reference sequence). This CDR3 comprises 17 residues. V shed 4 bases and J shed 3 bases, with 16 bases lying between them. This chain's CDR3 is CASSTRLTSSGANVLTF. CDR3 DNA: TGTGCCAGTAGTACCCGCCTTACATCGAGTGGGGCCAACGTCCTGACTTTC.